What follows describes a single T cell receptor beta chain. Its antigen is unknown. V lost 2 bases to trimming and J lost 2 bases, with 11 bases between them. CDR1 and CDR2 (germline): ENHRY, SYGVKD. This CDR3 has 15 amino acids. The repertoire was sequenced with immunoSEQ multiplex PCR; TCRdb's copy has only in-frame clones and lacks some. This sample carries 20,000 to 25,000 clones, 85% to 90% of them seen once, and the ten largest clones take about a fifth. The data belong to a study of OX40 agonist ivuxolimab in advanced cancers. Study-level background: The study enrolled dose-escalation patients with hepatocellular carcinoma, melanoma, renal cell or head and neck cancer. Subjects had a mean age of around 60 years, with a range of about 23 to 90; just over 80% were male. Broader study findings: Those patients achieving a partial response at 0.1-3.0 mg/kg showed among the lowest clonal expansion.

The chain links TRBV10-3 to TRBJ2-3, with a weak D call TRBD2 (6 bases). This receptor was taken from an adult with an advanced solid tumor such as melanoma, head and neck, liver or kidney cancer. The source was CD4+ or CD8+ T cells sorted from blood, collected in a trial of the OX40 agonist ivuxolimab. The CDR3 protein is CAISEELASTDTQYF. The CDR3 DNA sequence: TGTGCCATCAGTGAGGAGCTAGCGTCCACAGATACGCAGTATTTT.